These 32 T cell receptor beta chains were all obtained from the same sample, sequenced in a study of memory CD4+ T cells and cytomegalovirus serostatus. Single viable CD3+CD4+CD8-CD45RO+ cells were sorted as the memory CD4+ T cells. Here immunoSEQ multiplex PCR was the method, and the copy in TCRdb shows in-frame clones only, minus some. Among under 85,000 clones listed, around 78% were seen once. The specimen sequenced was memory CD4+ T cells from blood. The origin of the receptors is an adult in good health and CMV-seropositive.

This sequence joins TRBV2 and TRBJ2-3; D is undetermined. Germline lookup yields CDR1 SNHLY and CDR2 FYNNEI. The ends were cut back, 0 bases at V and 5 bases at J, with 12 bases in the middle. The CDR3 spans 15 residues. CDR3 sequence: CASSEALSPEDTQYF. In DNA, the CDR3 is TGTGCCAGCAGTGAAGCGTTATCCCCTGAAGATACGCAGTATTTT.

Only a few counts were recorded for this clone. The chain links TRBV30 to TRBJ1-5, with no clear D. The V and J ends lost 2 bases and 3 bases respectively, with 8 bases between them. The CDR3 runs to 13 residues. Germline V lookup: CDR1 GTSNPN, CDR2 SVGIG (reference sequence). This CDR3 is CAWSLDDNQPQHF. DNA for the CDR3: TGTGCCTGGAGTCTGGACGACAATCAGCCCCAGCATTTT.

The V and J genes are TRBV7-9 and TRBJ2-1; D possibly uses TRBD1 or TRBD2 (5 bases each). The CDR3 has 14 amino acids. Germline CDR1 reads SEHNR; CDR2 reads FQNEAQ (reference sequence). V lost 7 bases and J 9 bases, leaving 19 bases between the germline ends. CDR3 loop: CASTREGREREQFF. CDR3 in DNA: TGTGCCAGCACTCGAGAGGGGCGCGAGCGTGAGCAGTTCTTC.

This clone was observed a few times. The chain carries TRBV5-6 and TRBJ2-1; no clear D. Trimming pared 2 bases from V and 5 bases from J, leaving 8 bases between. This CDR3 contains 13 residues. Germline CDR1 SGHDT, CDR2 YYEEEE. The CDR3 sequence is CASSLDTDNEQFF. Written as DNA, the CDR3 is TGTGCCAGCAGCTTAGACACGGACAATGAGCAGTTCTTC.

This clone was observed a single time. This chain links TRBV11-2 with TRBJ2-1; TRBD2 is a possible D gene (7 bases). V was cut by 5 bases and J by 2 bases, with 19 bases left in between. Germline loops: CDR1 SGHAT, CDR2 FQNNGV. CDR3 length equals 17 residues. CDR3 protein: CASSTVGGLTPYNEQFF. CDR3 nucleotides: TGTGCCAGCAGCACCGTGGGGGGGCTAACCCCCTACAATGAGCAGTTCTTC.

The chain carries TRBV14 and TRBJ2-1; TRBD2 matches at 11 bases. The germline V gene encodes CDR1 SGHDN and CDR2 FVKESK. This CDR3 is built from 15 residues. J was trimmed by 10 bases and V by 0 bases; bases with no gene match: 5. CDR3: CASSQELAGVGEQFF. The CDR3 DNA reads as TGTGCCAGCAGCCAAGAACTAGCGGGAGTAGGAGAGCAGTTCTTC.

This clone has only one observation. The chain has TRBV29-1 and TRBJ2-1; 7 bases line up with TRBD2. CDR3 size: 13 residues. Germline lookup yields CDR1 SQVTM and CDR2 ANQGSEA. Trimming at V came to 4 bases and at J to 9 bases, leaving 9 bases not matched to a gene. The CDR3 DNA follows: TGCAGCGTTGCGGCGGGAGCAGACGGTGAGCAGTTCTTC. As protein: CSVAAGADGEQFF.

This clone was seen only a few times. The rearrangement joins TRBV5-4 to TRBJ2-1; TRBD2 is a possible D gene (6 bases). V was pared by 4 bases and J by 6 bases, with 8 bases between. Per the germline V gene, CDR1 is SGHNT and CDR2 is YYREEE (reference sequence). CDR3 length equals 12 residues. The CDR3 spells CASSVSGNEQFF. DNA of the CDR3: TGTGCCAGCAGCGTTAGCGGCAATGAGCAGTTCTTC.

This clone was seen a handful of times. The V call is TRBV7-6, the J call TRBJ2-5; D might be TRBD2 (5 bases). V dropped 0 bases and J dropped 4 bases, with 12 bases sitting between them. Germline loops: CDR1 SGHVS, CDR2 FNYEAQ. The CDR3 runs 15 residues. The CDR3 loop reads CASSLAGEAGETQYF. DNA for the CDR3: TGTGCCAGCAGCTTAGCGGGAGAAGCAGGAGAGACCCAGTACTTC.

The chain carries TRBV30 and TRBJ2-5, with a possible D match to TRBD1 (7 bases). The CDR3 has 13 amino acids. The V gene's germline CDR1 is GTSNPN and CDR2 SVGIG (reference sequence). V gave up 7 bases and J gave up 5 bases, with 17 bases separating them. The DNA for the CDR3 is TGTGCCTCCCAGGGGGGCCTTGGGGAGACCCAGTACTTC. This translates into CASQGGLGETQYF.

The chain is built from TRBV5-1 and TRBJ1-1; D is ambiguous. V shed 3 bases and J shed 2 bases, with 11 bases lying between them. There are 14 residues in the CDR3. Germline loops: CDR1 SGHRS, CDR2 YFSETQ. CDR3 loop: CASSSTQTNTEAFF. For the CDR3, the DNA is TGCGCCAGCAGCTCGACACAGACTAACACTGAAGCTTTCTTT. The whole variable domain, remainder taken from reference TRBV5-1 and TRBJ1-1, is KAGVTQTPRYLIKTRGQQVTLSCSPISGHRSVSWYQQTPGQGLQFLFEYFSETQRNKGNFPGRFSGRQFSNSRSEMNVSTLELGDSALYLCASSSTQTNTEAFFGQGTRLTVV.

The V and J genes are TRBV2 and TRBJ2-5, with TRBD1 identical over 7 bases. The ends lost 8 bases at V and 3 bases at J; junction bases unmatched: 12. The CDR3 has 15 residues. Germline loops: CDR1 SNHLY, CDR2 FYNNEI. DNA for the CDR3: TGTGCCAGCGGTGGGTCGGACAGGAAGAAAGAGACCCAGTACTTC. Protein: CASGGSDRKKETQYF.

This clone was picked up a small number of times. CDR3 sequence (DNA): TGTGCCAGCACACAGGGCGGAAACACCATATATTTT. Protein: CASTQGGNTIYF. The chain joins TRBV6-6 to TRBJ1-3, with D possibly matching TRBD1 (6 bases). CDR1 is MNHNY and CDR2 is SVGAGI in the germline V gene (reference sequence). V lost 7 bases and J lost 4, with 8 bases in between. The length of the CDR3 is 12 residues.

This chain connects TRBV6-5 to TRBJ2-7, with 9 bases identical to TRBD2. With 0 bases clipped from V and 7 bases from J, the junction kept 10 bases outside the gene matches. This CDR3 comprises 16 residues. Germline CDR1 is MNHEY and CDR2 is SVGAGI. The CDR3 spells CASSYSQSRGGQEQYV. The CDR3 DNA follows: TGTGCCAGCAGTTACTCGCAGTCGCGGGGGGGGCAGGAGCAGTACGTC.

The chain carries TRBV5-1 and TRBJ2-1; D is possibly TRBD1 (5 bases). V was shortened by 0 bases and J by 1 base, with 11 bases between the two germline ends. The CDR3 loop spans 16 amino acids. Germline-derived CDR1 and CDR2 are SGHRS and YFSETQ. The CDR3 sequence: CASSLGTGGSYNEQFF. CDR3 DNA sequence: TGCGCCAGCAGCTTGGGTACAGGTGGTTCCTACAATGAGCAGTTCTTC.

The chain employs TRBV7-9 and TRBJ2-3; 13 bases are shared with TRBD2. Germline lookup yields CDR1 SEHNR and CDR2 FQNEAQ (reference sequence). CDR3 size: 15 residues. The ends lost 3 bases at V and 13 bases at J; junction bases unmatched: 10. Here the CDR3 reads CASSFGTSGRGREYF. The DNA of the CDR3 is TGTGCCAGCAGCTTCGGAACTAGCGGGAGGGGACGGGAGTATTTT. The complete variable domain, with remaining parts taken from reference TRBV7-9 and TRBJ2-3, reads DTGVSQNPRHKITKRGQNVTFRCDPISEHNRLYWYRQTLGQGPEFLTYFQNEAQLEKSRLLSDRFSAERPKGSFSTLEIQRTEQGDSAMYLCASSFGTSGRGREYFGPGTRLTVL.

The chain recombines TRBV28 with TRBJ2-1; D possibly corresponds to TRBD2 (6 bases). Germline CDR1 is MDHEN and CDR2 is SYDVKM. CDR3 length: 16 residues. Trimming cost V 2 bases and J 9 bases, with 20 bases left between them. DNA for the CDR3: TGTGCCAGCAGTTTAGGTGTAGGCGGGAAAGGGAGTGAGCAGTTCTTC. It is translated as CASSLGVGGKGSEQFF.

This clone has just a few counts. V is TRBV10-3 and J is TRBJ1-1; the match to TRBD1 covers 7 bases. Germline CDR1 reads ENHRY; CDR2 reads SYGVKD. V lost 6 bases to trimming and J lost 3 bases; unmatched junction nucleotides: 4. This CDR3 spans 13 amino acids. DNA of the CDR3: TGTGCCATCAGCAGGGGGAGTGACACTGAAGCTTTCTTT. It translates to CAISRGSDTEAFF.

V and J are TRBV5-4 and TRBJ1-3; TRBD1 is a possible D gene (6 bases). Germline V gene sequence: CDR1 SGHNT, CDR2 YYREEE (reference sequence). This CDR3 contains 14 residues. V lost 3 bases and J 1 base, leaving 8 bases between the germline ends. In DNA, the CDR3 is TGTGCCAGCAGCTGGGGGGCGTCTGGAAACACCATATATTTT. Translated, it gives CASSWGASGNTIYF.

The chain uses TRBV29-1 and TRBJ2-6, with D unresolved. CDR1 and CDR2 (germline): SQVTM, ANQGSEA. The ends were cut back, 0 bases at V and 1 base at J, with 13 bases in the middle. The CDR3 runs 17 residues. The chain's CDR3 is CSVEEVPTRSGANVLTF. The CDR3 region has the DNA TGCAGCGTTGAAGAGGTGCCCACAAGATCTGGGGCCAACGTCCTGACTTTC.

This rearrangement joins TRBV19 to TRBJ1-2; 7 bases line up with TRBD1. This CDR3 is built from 15 residues. Trimming removed 9 bases from V and 4 bases from J; junction bases left unmatched: 14. The V gene's germline CDR1 is LNHDA and CDR2 SQIVND (reference sequence). CDR3 nucleotides: TGTGCCAGCAGCGCGGTGGGGACAGTGCTCTATGGCTACACCTTC. Residues: CASSAVGTVLYGYTF.

The chain carries TRBV5-4 and TRBJ2-7; maybe TRBD2 (6 bases). The CDR3 runs to 19 residues. V was cut by 3 bases and J by 0 bases, with 25 bases left in between. CDR1 and CDR2 from the germline V gene are SGHNT and YYREEE (reference sequence). CDR3 region: CASSSRRTTPTSSSYEQYV. The CDR3 DNA reads as TGTGCCAGCAGCTCACGTCGGACTACCCCAACGTCCAGCTCCTACGAGCAGTACGTC.

V gene TRBV30 combines with J gene TRBJ2-2; tentative D call: TRBD1 (6 bases). Trimming left V 3 bases short and J 3 bases short, with 17 bases between. The germline gives CDR1 GTSNPN, CDR2 SVGIG (reference sequence). This CDR3 has 16 amino acids. The CDR3 is CAWREQGLRYTGELFF. CDR3 in DNA: TGTGCCTGGAGAGAACAGGGTCTCCGGTACACCGGGGAGCTGTTTTTT.

The J gene is TRBJ2-1, the V gene TRBV2; D is unclear. V was trimmed by 5 bases and J by 6 bases, leaving 5 bases between them. Germline assignment: CDR1 SNHLY and CDR2 FYNNEI. This CDR3 region has 11 residues. The CDR3 DNA reads TGTGCCAGCAGTAATTTCAATGAGCAGTTCTTC. This gives the protein CASSNFNEQFF. The full variable domain, its missing parts supplied by reference TRBV2 and TRBJ2-1, is EPEVTQTPSHQVTQMGQEVILRCVPISNHLYFYWYRQILGQKVEFLVSFYNNEISEKSEIFDDQFSVERPDGSNFTLKIRSTKLEDSAMYFCASSNFNEQFFGPGTRLTVL.

This chain connects TRBV11-3 to TRBJ2-4; 8 bases map to TRBD2. The CDR3 is made up of 15 amino acids. With V trimmed by 5 bases and J by 8 bases, 11 bases remained unmatched. The V gene's germline CDR1 is SGHNT and CDR2 YENEEA. The CDR3 nucleotides read TGTGCCAGCAGCCCCCGGACTAGCTTCACTTACATTCAGTACTTC. Translation: CASSPRTSFTYIQYF.

This clone was recorded only once. This rearrangement joins TRBV9 to TRBJ1-3; D is possibly TRBD1 (5 bases). The CDR3 covers 14 residues. Germline V gene data show CDR1 as SGDLS and CDR2 as YYNGEE. Trimming removed 0 bases at V and 4 bases at J, with 8 bases between. The CDR3 sequence: CASSVEDNGNTIYF. In DNA, the CDR3 is TGTGCCAGCAGCGTAGAGGACAACGGAAACACCATATATTTT.

This clone was observed a handful of times. The chain has TRBV5-5 and TRBJ2-3; D is unclear. V lost 5 bases and J lost 6, with 16 bases in between. The CDR3 has 14 amino acids. Germline V gene sequence: CDR1 SGHKS, CDR2 YYEKEE (reference sequence). CDR3: CASSPLAAGDTQYF. CDR3 nucleotide sequence: TGTGCCAGCAGTCCGTTAGCCGCCGGGGATACGCAGTATTTT.

The V call is TRBV6-5, the J call TRBJ2-3, with D possibly matching TRBD2 (6 bases). The CDR3 sequence is 13 residues long. V was trimmed by 0 bases and J by 8 bases, leaving 9 bases between them. Per the germline V gene, CDR1 is MNHEY and CDR2 is SVGAGI. The CDR3 sequence is CASSYSTGSTQYF. The CDR3 region has the DNA TGTGCCAGCAGTTACTCGACCGGGAGTACGCAGTATTTT.

This chain joins TRBV28 and TRBJ1-2; D not certain. The CDR3 consists of 13 residues. Trimming removed 2 bases from V and 4 bases from J, with 8 bases in between. Germline V gene lookup returns CDR1 MDHEN and CDR2 SYDVKM. Written as DNA, the CDR3 is TGTGCCAGCAGTTTACAGTTTTCCTATGGCTACACCTTC. It specifies CASSLQFSYGYTF.

The J gene is TRBJ1-2, the V gene TRBV5-1, with D perhaps TRBD1 (5 bases). The CDR3 runs 15 residues. The ends were cut back, 0 bases at V and 7 bases at J, with 16 bases in the middle. CDR1 SGHRS and CDR2 YFSETQ come from the germline V gene. The CDR3 here is CASSLDRGNARGYTF. Here the CDR3 DNA reads TGCGCCAGCAGCTTGGATCGGGGGAACGCGCGTGGCTACACCTTC.

This chain links TRBV7-9 with TRBJ1-1, with 11 bases matching TRBD1. This CDR3 spans 14 amino acids. From germline, CDR1 is SEHNR and CDR2 FQNEAQ (reference sequence). After removal of 1 base from V and 10 bases from J, the junction contained 5 bases not matched to a gene. The CDR3 DNA reads TGTGCCAGCAGCTTAGATGGGACAGGGGGTAGAGCTTTCTTT. Its protein is CASSLDGTGGRAFF.

This clone occurred once. The rearrangement links TRBV10-2 to TRBJ2-3, with D maybe TRBD2 (6 bases). The V end lost 2 bases, the J end lost 3 bases, and 21 bases lay between the germline ends. This CDR3 spans 18 amino acids. The germline V gene encodes CDR1 WSHSY and CDR2 SAAADI. As DNA, the CDR3 is TGCGCCAGCAGTGAGCCGAGGGCCGGACGGGGGAGAACAGATACGCAGTATTTT. It is translated as CASSEPRAGRGRTDTQYF.